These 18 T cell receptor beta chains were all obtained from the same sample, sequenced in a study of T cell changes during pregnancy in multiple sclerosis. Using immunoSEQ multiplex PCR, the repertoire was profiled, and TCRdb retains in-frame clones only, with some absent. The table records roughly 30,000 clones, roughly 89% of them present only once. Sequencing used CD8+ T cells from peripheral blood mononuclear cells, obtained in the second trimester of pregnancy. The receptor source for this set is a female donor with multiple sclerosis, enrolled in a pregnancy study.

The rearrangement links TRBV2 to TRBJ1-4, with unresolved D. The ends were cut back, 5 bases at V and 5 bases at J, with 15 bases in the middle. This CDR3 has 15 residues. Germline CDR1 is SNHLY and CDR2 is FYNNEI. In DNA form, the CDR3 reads TGTGCCAGCAGTAAACCCGGACGAGGGAATGAAAAACTGTTTTTT. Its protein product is CASSKPGRGNEKLFF. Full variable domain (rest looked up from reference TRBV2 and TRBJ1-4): EPEVTQTPSHQVTQMGQEVILRCVPISNHLYFYWYRQILGQKVEFLVSFYNNEISEKSEIFDDQFSVERPDGSNFTLKIRSTKLEDSAMYFCASSKPGRGNEKLFFGSGTQLSVL.

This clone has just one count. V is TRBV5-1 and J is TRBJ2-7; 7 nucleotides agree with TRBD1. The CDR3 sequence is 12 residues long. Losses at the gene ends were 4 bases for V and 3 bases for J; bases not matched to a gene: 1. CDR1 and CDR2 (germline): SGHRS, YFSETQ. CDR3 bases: TGCGCCAGCAGCGGACAGGACTACGAGCAGTACTTC. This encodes CASSGQDYEQYF.

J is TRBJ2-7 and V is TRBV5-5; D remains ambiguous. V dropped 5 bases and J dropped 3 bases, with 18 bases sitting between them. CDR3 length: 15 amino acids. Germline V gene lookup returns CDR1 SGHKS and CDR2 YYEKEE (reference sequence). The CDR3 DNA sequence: TGTGCCAGCAGTTCCGCTCCCCGGGTGGGCTACGAGCAGTACTTC. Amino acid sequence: CASSSAPRVGYEQYF.

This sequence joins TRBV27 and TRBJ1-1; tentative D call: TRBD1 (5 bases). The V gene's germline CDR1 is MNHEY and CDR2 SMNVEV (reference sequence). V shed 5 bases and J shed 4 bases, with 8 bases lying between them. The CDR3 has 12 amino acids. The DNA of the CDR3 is TGTGCCAGCAGTACGGGGGGCACTGAAGCTTTCTTT. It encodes CASSTGGTEAFF.

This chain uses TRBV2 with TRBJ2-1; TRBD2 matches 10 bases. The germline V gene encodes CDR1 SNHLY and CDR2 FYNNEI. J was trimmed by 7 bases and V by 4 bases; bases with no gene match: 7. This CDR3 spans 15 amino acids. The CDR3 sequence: CASSAGLAAWNEQFF. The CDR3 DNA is TGTGCCAGCAGTGCCGGACTAGCGGCGTGGAATGAGCAGTTCTTC.

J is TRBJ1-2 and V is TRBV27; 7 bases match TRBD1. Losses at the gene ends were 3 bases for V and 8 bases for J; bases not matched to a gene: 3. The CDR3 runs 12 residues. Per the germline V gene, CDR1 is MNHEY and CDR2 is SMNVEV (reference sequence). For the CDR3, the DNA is TGTGCCAGCAGTTTTCCAGGGGGAGGCTACACCTTC. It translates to CASSFPGGGYTF.

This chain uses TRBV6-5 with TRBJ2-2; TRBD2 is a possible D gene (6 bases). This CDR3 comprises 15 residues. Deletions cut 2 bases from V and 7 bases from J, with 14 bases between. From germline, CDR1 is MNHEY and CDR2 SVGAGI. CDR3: CASSYAGTLNGELFF. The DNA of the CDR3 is TGTGCCAGCAGTTACGCCGGGACTCTTAACGGGGAGCTGTTTTTT.

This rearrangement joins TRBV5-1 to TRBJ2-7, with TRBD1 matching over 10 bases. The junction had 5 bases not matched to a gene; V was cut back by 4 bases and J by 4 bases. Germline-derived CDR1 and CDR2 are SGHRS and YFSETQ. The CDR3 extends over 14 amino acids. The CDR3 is CASSTGTGAYEQYF. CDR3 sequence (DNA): TGCGCCAGCAGCACCGGGACAGGGGCGTACGAGCAGTACTTC.

The CDR3 loop is CASSLGGTYYEQYF. DNA of the CDR3: TGTGCCAGCAGTTTAGGCGGCACTTACTACGAGCAGTACTTC. The chain couples TRBV27 to TRBJ2-7; unclear D gene. The CDR3 sequence is 14 residues long. Per the germline V gene, CDR1 is MNHEY and CDR2 is SMNVEV (reference sequence). The V and J ends lost 2 bases and 3 bases respectively, with 11 bases between them.

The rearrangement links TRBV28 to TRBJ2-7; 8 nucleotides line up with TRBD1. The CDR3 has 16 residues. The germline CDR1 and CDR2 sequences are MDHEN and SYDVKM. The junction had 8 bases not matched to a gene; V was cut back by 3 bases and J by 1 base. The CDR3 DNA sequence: TGTGCCAGCAGTTTGAGACAGGGGCCATCTTCCTACGAGCAGTACTTC. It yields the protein CASSLRQGPSSYEQYF.

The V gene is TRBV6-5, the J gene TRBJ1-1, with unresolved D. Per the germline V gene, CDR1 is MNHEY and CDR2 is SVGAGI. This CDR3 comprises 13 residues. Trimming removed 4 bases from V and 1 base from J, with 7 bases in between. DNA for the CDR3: TGTGCCAGCAGTTTGACACGGAACACTGAAGCTTTCTTT. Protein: CASSLTRNTEAFF.

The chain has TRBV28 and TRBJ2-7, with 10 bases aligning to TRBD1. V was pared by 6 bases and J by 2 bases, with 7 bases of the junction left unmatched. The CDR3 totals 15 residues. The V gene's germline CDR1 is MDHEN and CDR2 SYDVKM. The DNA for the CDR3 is TGTGCCAGCAGACCCGGGACAGGGGTTACCTACGAGCAGTACTTC. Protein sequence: CASRPGTGVTYEQYF.

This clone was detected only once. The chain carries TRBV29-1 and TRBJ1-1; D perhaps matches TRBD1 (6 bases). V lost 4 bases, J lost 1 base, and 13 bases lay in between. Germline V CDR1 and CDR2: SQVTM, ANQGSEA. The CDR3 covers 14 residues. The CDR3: CSVVRGGPNTEAFF. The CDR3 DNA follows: TGCAGCGTTGTTAGGGGGGGCCCGAACACTGAAGCTTTCTTT. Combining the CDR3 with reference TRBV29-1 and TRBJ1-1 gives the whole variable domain SAVISQKPSRDICQRGTSLTIQCQVDSQVTMMFWYRQQPGQSLTLIATANQGSEATYESGFVIDKFPISRPNLTFSTLTVSNMSPEDSSIYLCSVVRGGPNTEAFFGQGTRLTVV.

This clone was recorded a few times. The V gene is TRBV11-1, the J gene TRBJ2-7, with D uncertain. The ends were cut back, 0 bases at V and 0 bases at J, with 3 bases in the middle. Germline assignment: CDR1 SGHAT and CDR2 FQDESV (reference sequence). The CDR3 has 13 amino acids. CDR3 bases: TGTGCCAGCAGCTTAGCTATCTCCTACGAGCAGTACTTC. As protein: CASSLAISYEQYF.

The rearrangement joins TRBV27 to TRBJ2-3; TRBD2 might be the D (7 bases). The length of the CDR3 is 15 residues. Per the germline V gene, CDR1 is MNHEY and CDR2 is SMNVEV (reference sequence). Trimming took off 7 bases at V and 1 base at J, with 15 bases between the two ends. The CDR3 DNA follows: TGTGCCAGCACTAGTAGGGGGGGACGCACAGATACGCAGTATTTT. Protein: CASTSRGGRTDTQYF.

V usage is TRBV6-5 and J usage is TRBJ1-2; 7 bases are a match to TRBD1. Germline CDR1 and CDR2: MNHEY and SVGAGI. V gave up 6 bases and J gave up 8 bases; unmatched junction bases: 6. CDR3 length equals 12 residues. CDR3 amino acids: CASRTGLAGYTF. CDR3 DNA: TGTGCCAGCAGGACAGGGTTAGCGGGCTACACCTTC.

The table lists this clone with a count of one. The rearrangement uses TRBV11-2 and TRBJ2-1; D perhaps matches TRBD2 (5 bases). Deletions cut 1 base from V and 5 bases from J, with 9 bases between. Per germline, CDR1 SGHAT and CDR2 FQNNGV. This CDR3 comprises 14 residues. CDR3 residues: CASSLGGPNNEQFF. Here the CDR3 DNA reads TGTGCCAGCAGCTTAGGCGGGCCTAACAATGAGCAGTTCTTC.

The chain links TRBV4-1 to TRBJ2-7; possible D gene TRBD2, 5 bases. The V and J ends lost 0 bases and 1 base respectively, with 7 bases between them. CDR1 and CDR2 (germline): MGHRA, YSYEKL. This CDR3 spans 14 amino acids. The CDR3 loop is CASSQDEGSYEQYF. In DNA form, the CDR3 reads TGCGCCAGCAGCCAAGACGAGGGATCCTACGAGCAGTACTTC.